One and the same sample provided the 10 T cell receptor beta chains below, sequenced in a study of Tregs in tolerant kidney transplant recipients. Assay: immunoSEQ multiplex PCR; the TCRdb copy retains only in-frame clones and omits some. The table includes tens of thousands of clones, 93% detected once. The sample here was CD4+ T cells from blood, taken before the transplant. Every receptor here comes from a human donor who received a combined kidney and bone marrow transplant.

As to this clone: An end of the junction does not agree with germline; a read error may underlie this. This chain joins TRBV29-1 and TRBJ2-3; 10 nucleotides agree with TRBD2. There are 16 residues in the CDR3. Germline V lookup: CDR1 SQVTM, CDR2 ANQGSEA. As DNA, the CDR3 is TGCAGCGTGGAAGGTGGGGGACTAGCGACGGGAGATACGCAGTATTTT. Translated, it gives CSVEGGGLATGDTQYF.

This CDR3 reads CASSPGTGRASYEQYF. CDR3 DNA sequence: TGTGCCAGCAGTCCGGGGACAGGAAGGGCCTCCTACGAGCAGTACTTC. The genes are TRBV27 and TRBJ2-7; 8 nucleotides agree with TRBD1. The V segment lost 5 bases and the J segment 0 bases; nucleotides outside the gene matches: 9. Germline V gene sequence: CDR1 MNHEY, CDR2 SMNVEV (reference sequence). The CDR3 spans 16 residues.

The table lists this clone with a count of one. The J gene is TRBJ2-7, the V gene TRBV15, with D perhaps TRBD1 (5 bases). Trimming shortened V by 3 bases and J by 4 bases, and 16 bases separated the two germline ends. The CDR3 has 15 residues. Germline CDR1 is LNHNV and CDR2 is YYDKDF (reference sequence). The CDR3 DNA follows: TGTGCCACCAGCAGGAGCAATTATCACAGGTACGAGCAGTACTTC. Translation gives CATSRSNYHRYEQYF.

The V and J genes are TRBV4-1 and TRBJ2-5; TRBD2 matches 7 bases. J gave up 4 bases and V 4 bases, and 15 bases lay outside the gene matches. This CDR3 has 17 amino acids. Germline V gene lookup returns CDR1 MGHRA and CDR2 YSYEKL. The CDR3: CASSPGLVSILRETQYF. The CDR3 DNA sequence: TGCGCCAGCAGCCCCGGACTAGTTAGTATTTTACGAGAGACCCAGTACTTC.

The chain combines TRBV11-3 with TRBJ2-4; D is undetermined. The V gene lost 5 bases and the J gene lost 7 bases, with 9 bases spanning the gap. The CDR3 has 12 residues. From germline, CDR1 is SGHNT and CDR2 YENEEA. CDR3 coding DNA: TGTGCCAGCAGCCTCGTAGTGAACATTCAGTACTTC. This sequence encodes CASSLVVNIQYF.

The V call is TRBV28, the J call TRBJ1-2; no firm D call. CDR1 is MDHEN, CDR2 SYDVKM, per germline. CDR3 size: 13 residues. V shed 8 bases and J shed 1 base, with 11 bases lying between them. Here the CDR3 DNA reads TGTGCCAGCGGGCAGATGATTAACTATGGCTACACCTTC. This gives the protein CASGQMINYGYTF.

The chain couples TRBV7-2 to TRBJ1-5; maybe TRBD1 (6 bases). CDR3 length: 15 amino acids. CDR1 SGHTA and CDR2 FQGNSA come from the germline V gene. V was clipped by 5 bases and J by 5 bases, with 16 bases between them. CDR3 in DNA: TGTGCCAGCAGCACCATACAGGGAATGGATCAGCCCCAGCATTTT. It is translated as CASSTIQGMDQPQHF.

The rearrangement joins TRBV2 to TRBJ2-4, with a tentative D call TRBD1 (6 bases). The CDR3 sequence is 17 residues long. Germline loops: CDR1 SNHLY, CDR2 FYNNEI. Trimming pared 2 bases from V and 2 bases from J, leaving 16 bases between. The CDR3, as DNA: TGTGCCAGCAGTGAATCCGACAGGACTGGGACCAAAAACATTCAGTACTTC. Its protein product is CASSESDRTGTKNIQYF.

The rearrangement uses TRBV7-9 and TRBJ2-2, with TRBD2 matching over 10 bases. The CDR3 length is 17 residues. Germline V gene lookup returns CDR1 SEHNR and CDR2 FQNEAQ (reference sequence). The V and J ends lost 4 bases and 7 bases, in that order; junction bases with no gene match: 12. This CDR3 is CASSSELAGNRIGELFF. The DNA for the CDR3 is TGTGCCAGCAGCTCAGAACTAGCGGGAAATAGAATCGGGGAGCTGTTTTTT.

V and J are TRBV7-9 and TRBJ2-5; a possible D gene is TRBD2 (6 bases). CDR3 length: 12 amino acids. The germline gives CDR1 SEHNR, CDR2 FQNEAQ (reference sequence). Trimming cost V 8 bases and J 4 bases, with 11 bases left between them. This CDR3 reads CASCGTPETQYF. The CDR3 DNA sequence: TGTGCCAGCTGCGGGACGCCAGAGACCCAGTACTTC.